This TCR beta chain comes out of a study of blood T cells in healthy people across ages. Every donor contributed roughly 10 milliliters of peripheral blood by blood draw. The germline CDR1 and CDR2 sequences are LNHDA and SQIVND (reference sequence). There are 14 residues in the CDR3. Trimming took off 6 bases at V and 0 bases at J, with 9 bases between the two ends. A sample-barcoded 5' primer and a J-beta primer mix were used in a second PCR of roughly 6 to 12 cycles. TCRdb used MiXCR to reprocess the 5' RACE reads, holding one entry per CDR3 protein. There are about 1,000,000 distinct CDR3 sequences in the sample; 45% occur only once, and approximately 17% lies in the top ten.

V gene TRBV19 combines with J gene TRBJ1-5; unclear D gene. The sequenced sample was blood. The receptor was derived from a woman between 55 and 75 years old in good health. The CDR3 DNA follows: TGTGCCAGTAGGGAGCAGTATAGCAATCAGCCCCAGCATTTT. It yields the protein CASREQYSNQPQHF.